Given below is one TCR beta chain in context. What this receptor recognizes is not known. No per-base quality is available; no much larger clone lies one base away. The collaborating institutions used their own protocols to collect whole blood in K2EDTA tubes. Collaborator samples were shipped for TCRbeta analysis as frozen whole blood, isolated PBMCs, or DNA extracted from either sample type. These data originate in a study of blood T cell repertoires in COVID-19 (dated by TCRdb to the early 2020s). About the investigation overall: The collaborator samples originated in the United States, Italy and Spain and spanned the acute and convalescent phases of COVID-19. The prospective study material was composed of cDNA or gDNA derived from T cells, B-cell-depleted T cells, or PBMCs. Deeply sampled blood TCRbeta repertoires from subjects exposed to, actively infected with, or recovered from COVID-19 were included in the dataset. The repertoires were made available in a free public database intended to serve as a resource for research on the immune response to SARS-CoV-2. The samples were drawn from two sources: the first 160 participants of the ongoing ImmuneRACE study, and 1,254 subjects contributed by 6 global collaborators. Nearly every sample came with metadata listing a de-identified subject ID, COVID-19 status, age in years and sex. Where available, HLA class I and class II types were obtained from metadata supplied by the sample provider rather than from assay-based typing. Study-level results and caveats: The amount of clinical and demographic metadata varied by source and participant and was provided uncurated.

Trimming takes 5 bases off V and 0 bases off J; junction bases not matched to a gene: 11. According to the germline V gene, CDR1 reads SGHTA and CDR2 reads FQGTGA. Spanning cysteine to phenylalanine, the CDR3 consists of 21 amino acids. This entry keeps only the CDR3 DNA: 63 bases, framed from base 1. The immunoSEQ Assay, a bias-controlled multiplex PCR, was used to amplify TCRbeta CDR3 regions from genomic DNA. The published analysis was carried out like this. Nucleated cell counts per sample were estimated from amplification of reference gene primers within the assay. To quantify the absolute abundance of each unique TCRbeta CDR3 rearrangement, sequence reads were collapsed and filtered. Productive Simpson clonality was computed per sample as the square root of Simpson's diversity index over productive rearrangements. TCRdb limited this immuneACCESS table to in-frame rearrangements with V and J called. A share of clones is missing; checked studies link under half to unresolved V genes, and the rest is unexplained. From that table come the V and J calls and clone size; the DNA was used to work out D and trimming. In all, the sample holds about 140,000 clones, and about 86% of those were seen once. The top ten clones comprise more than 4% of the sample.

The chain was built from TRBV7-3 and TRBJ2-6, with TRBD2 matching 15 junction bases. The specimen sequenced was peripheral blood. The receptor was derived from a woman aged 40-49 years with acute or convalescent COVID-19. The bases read TGTGCCAGCAGCCCCCGACCGGGACTAGCGGGAGGAGTCTCTGGGGCCAACGTCCTGACTTTC. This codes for CASSPRPGLAGGVSGANVLTF.